This T cell receptor (beta chain) was observed in a study of shared clonotypes between healthy human individuals. This clone turned up a few times. Its antigen is undetermined. Recent vaccinations or acute infections were absent in the healthy HIV-negative adult donors. The V gene's germline CDR1 is SNHLY and CDR2 FYNNEI. This CDR3 comprises 15 residues. Trimming cost V 6 bases and J 6 bases; bases outside gene matches: 7. Study outcomes and limitations: A generally larger estimated richness was seen in naive subsets than in memory subsets.

Assay: immunoSEQ multiplex PCR; the TCRdb copy retains only in-frame clones and omits some. The sample lists around 79,000 clones, 60% to 65% seen once, with about 51% in the top ten. The chain recombines TRBV2 with TRBJ2-1, with 11 bases matching TRBD2. The source material was memory CD8+ T cells sorted from blood. Subset indicated: CD45RO+ cells pooled with CCR7-negative TemRA cells. This clonotype originated in a man between 25 and 39 years old in good health. The CDR3 sequence is CASRAGSGRGNEQFF. In DNA, the CDR3 is TGTGCCAGCAGGGCGGGTAGCGGGAGGGGCAATGAGCAGTTCTTC.